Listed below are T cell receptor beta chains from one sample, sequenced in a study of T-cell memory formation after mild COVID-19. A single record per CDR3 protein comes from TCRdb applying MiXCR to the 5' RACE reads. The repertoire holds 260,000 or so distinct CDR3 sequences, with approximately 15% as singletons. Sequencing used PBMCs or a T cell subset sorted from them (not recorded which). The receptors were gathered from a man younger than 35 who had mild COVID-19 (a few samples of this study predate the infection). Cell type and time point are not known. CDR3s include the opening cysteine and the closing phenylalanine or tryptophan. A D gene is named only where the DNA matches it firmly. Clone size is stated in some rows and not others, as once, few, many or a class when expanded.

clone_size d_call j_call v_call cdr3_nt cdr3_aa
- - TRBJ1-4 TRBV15 TGTGCCACCAGCAGAGACCTGACCCGCCTTGGTGAAAAACTGTTTTTT CATSRDLTRLGEKLFF
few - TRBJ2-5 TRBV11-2 TGTGCCACCCGAATGGTCGGAGAGACCCAGTACTTC CATRMVGETQYF
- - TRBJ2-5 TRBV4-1 TGCGCCAGCAGCCAGGGACGTTTGGAGACCCAGTACTTC CASSQGRLETQYF
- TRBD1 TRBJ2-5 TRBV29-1 TGCAGCGTCGCCTTAGGGACAGGGAGGGAGACCCAGTACTTC CSVALGTGRETQYF
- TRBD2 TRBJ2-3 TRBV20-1 TGCAGTGCCCCGACTAGCGGGGGGCCAGATACGCAGTATTTT CSAPTSGGPDTQYF
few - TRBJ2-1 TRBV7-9 TGTGCCAGCAGCTCCAGGGGCTCCTACAATGAGCAGTTCTTC CASSSRGSYNEQFF
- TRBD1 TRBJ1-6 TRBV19 TGTGCCAGTATGGACAGGGTAGAATCACCCCTCCACTTT CASMDRVESPLHF
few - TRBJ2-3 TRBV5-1 TGCGCCAGCAGCTTATTCGACTCCGGTGGGGCGCAGTATTTT CASSLFDSGGAQYF
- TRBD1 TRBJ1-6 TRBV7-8 TGTGCCAGCAGCTCGATGACAGGGAGACTTTCACCCCTCCACTTT CASSSMTGRLSPLHF
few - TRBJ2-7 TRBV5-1 TGCGCCAGCAGCGGCGGGGGCCCTGGAAACGAGCAGTACTTC CASSGGGPGNEQYF
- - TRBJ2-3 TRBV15 TGTGCCACCAGCTCACAGCAAACTAGCACAGATACGCAGTATTTT CATSSQQTSTDTQYF
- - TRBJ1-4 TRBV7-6 TGTGCCAGCAGCTTGGTCGAACAGGAAGGTGAAAAACTGTTTTTT CASSLVEQEGEKLFF
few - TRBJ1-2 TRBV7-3 TGTGCCAGCAGCTTGTCCCCGGCGTATGGCTACACCTTC CASSLSPAYGYTF
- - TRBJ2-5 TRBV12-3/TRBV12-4 TGTGCCAGCAGTCAGAACCAAGAGACCCAGTACTTC CASSQNQETQYF
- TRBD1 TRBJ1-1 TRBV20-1 TGCAGTGCGACAGGGGGGAGCGGTAATACTGAAGCTTTCTTT CSATGGSGNTEAFF
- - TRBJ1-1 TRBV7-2 TGTGCCAGCAGCCCGGGGACGGATAGAGAAGCTTTCTTT CASSPGTDREAFF
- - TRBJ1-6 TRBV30 TGTGCCAAAGGGGAACAGGAGGGTTCACCCCTCCACTTT CAKGEQEGSPLHF